The TCR beta chain under discussion was sequenced for a study of lymphopenia after photon versus proton radiotherapy (dated 2019 in TCRdb). Concerning the study at large: In patients with gastrointestinal tumors who developed high-grade lymphopenia, the study compared the immunological effects of photon radiation therapy with those of proton radiation therapy. The 20 or so patients in the cohort had gastrointestinal tumors, were treated with either photon or proton therapy, and subsequently developed lymphopenia. The study aimed to characterize how the two radiation modalities differ in their impact on the immune system.

The paper's findings and limits, for the study overall: Proton-treated patients stayed relatively stable during treatment, while photon-treated patients lost naive T cells and TCR diversity and gained effector/memory populations. After the lymphocyte count nadir, repertoires from photon-treated patients showed oligoclonal expansion, particularly of CD8+ Temra cells, and this expansion drove the decline in diversity. Across the cohort, a larger post-nadir drop in TCR diversity was inversely correlated with overall survival time among patients who died. The survival association was examined only in patients who died, and the authors described better survival with proton therapy as a possibility, not as a demonstrated result.

Measured from the cysteine to the phenylalanine, the CDR3 is 15 residues long. Of all the DNA, just the CDR3 is kept, 45 bases in frame from base 1. V loses 3 bases of germline sequence and J loses 2 bases, and the interval between the two ends is 12 bases. Looking up the germline V gene yields CDR1 SNHLY and CDR2 FYNNEI. The library relied on the immunoSEQ multiplex PCR assay. T cell repertoires were profiled by deep sequencing of rearranged TCR beta loci, alongside multiparametric flow cytometry. As stored in TCRdb, this immuneACCESS dataset retains in-frame rearrangements with V and J assigned. A fraction of the clones does not appear; measured against another copy, unresolved V genes explain less than half of the discrepancy, and the remainder lacks a known reason. In all, the sample holds approximately 25,000 clones, and 70% to 85% of those were seen once. The top ten constitute 21% of the sample.

Turning to this clone: This clone's antigen is unknown. Base quality data are lacking; no much larger clone is found one base away.

The sample was peripheral blood, taken from a patient treated with proton-based radiotherapy. This receptor was taken from a woman in her 70s with pancreatic cancer. The V gene is TRBV2 and the J gene is TRBJ2-3; the D assignment is uncertain and may be TRBD1 or TRBD2, with 6 bases supporting each. The sequenced DNA: TGTGCCAGCAGTGAGGTAGGGGGGAACACAGATACGCAGTATTTT. This is translated as CASSEVGGNTDTQYF.